This T cell receptor (beta chain) was found in a study of blood T cell repertoires in COVID-19 (dated by TCRdb to the early 2020s). At the level of the whole study: Collaborator samples came from the United States, Italy and Spain and covered acute and convalescent phases of COVID-19. The prospective study material was composed of cDNA or gDNA derived from T cells, B-cell-depleted T cells, or PBMCs. The dataset comprised deeply sampled blood TCRbeta repertoires from subjects exposed to, actively infected with, or recovered from COVID-19. The repertoires were made available in a free public database intended to serve as a resource for research on the immune response to SARS-CoV-2. Samples came from the ongoing ImmuneRACE study (first 160 participants) plus 1,254 subjects from 6 global collaborators. Sample metadata almost always included a de-identified subject ID, COVID-19 status, age in years and sex. Where available, HLA class I and class II types were taken from metadata supplied by the sample provider and were not determined by assay-based typing.

Participants in the prospective study were enrolled through a virtual design, were aged roughly 18 to 100 years, and lived in under 25 United States geographic areas. In the prospective study, participants were assigned to cohorts based on the clinical history participants reported in a screening survey and a study questionnaire. ImmuneRACE Cohort 3 recovered participants were defined by two consecutive negative NP/OP PCR tests, healthcare professional clearance, or symptom resolution. In the prospective study, mobile phlebotomists collected whole blood, serum and a nasopharyngeal or oropharyngeal swab from each participant. Over a 2-month period, participants in the prospective study had the option of providing additional blood draws and questionnaires. Before DNA extraction, blood samples from the prospective study were shipped at room temperature or frozen. TCRbeta CDR3 regions were amplified from genomic DNA using the immunoSEQ Assay, a bias-controlled multiplex PCR. The original pipeline was this. Within the assay, amplification of reference gene primers was used to estimate how many nucleated cells each sample contained. To quantify the absolute abundance of each unique TCRbeta CDR3 rearrangement, sequence reads were collapsed and filtered. For each sample, productive Simpson clonality was calculated as the square root of Simpson's diversity index over productive rearrangements. TCRdb re-hosts the immuneACCESS table, in-frame sequences only. Its copies lack some clones; in the studies checked, an unresolved V gene accounts for under half of them, and the cause for the rest is not known. The D gene and trimming were derived from the DNA, and the V and J assignments and clone size from that table. The table for this sample lists around 150,000 clones; 75% to 90% of them were counted only once. Jointly, the top ten make up approximately 13% of the sample.

Worth noting for this clone: Its antigen remains unidentified. The record has no base qualities; no much larger clone is one base away.

The investigation overall reported the following: Clinical and demographic metadata were provided uncurated, with the amount varying by source and participant.

The source is a woman aged 55-70 years who had recovered from COVID-19. Sequenced sample: PBMCs or T cells enriched from blood (not recorded which).

At the DNA level, the sequence is TGTGCCAGCACGCGGGGGGGGCCGGGCACTGAAGCTTTCTTT. It specifies CASTRGGPGTEAFF. The V and J segments used are TRBV27 and TRBJ1-1, and possibly TRBD1, on 6 matching bases. The trim is 7 bases for V and 4 bases for J, with a gap of 16 bases between the germline ends. For CDR1 and CDR2, the germline V gene (reference sequence) lists MNHEY and SMNVEV. The CDR3, cysteine through phenylalanine, is 14 amino acids long. Only CDR3 DNA is held: 42 bases, read in frame from base 1.